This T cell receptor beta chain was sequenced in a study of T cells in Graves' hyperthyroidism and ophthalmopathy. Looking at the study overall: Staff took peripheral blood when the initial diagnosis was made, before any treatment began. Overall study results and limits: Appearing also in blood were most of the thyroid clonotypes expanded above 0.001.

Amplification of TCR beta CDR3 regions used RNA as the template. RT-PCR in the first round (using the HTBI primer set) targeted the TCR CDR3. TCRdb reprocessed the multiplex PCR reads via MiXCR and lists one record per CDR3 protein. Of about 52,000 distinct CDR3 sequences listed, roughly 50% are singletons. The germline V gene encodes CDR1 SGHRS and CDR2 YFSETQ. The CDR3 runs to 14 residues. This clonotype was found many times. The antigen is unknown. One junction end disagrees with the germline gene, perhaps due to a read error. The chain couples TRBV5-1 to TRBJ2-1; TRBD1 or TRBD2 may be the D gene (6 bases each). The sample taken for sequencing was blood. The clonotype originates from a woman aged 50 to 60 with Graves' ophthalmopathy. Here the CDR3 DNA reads TGCGTCAGCAGCTGGCGGGACATGACCAATGAGCAGTTCTTC. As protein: CVSSWRDMTNEQFF.